The 30 T cell receptor beta chains below come from one sample, sequenced in a study of shared clonotypes between healthy human individuals (dated by TCRdb to 2019 to 2021). Libraries came from the immunoSEQ multiplex PCR assay. The table was pulled from immuneACCESS by TCRdb, which kept in-frame rearrangements only. Such tables lose some clones; where checked, under half of the loss comes from unresolved V genes, and the rest has no known cause. The sample includes approximately 980,000 clones, with 60% to 85% observed a single time. Clones ranked in the top ten supply over 1.3% of the sample. Input material: memory CD4+ T cells sorted from blood. Read against the paper, the sample's cell subset or site label means: CD45RA-negative fraction. All receptors come from a man between 18 and 29 years old in good health.

This clone was observed a handful of times. The J gene is TRBJ2-3, the V gene TRBV5-1, with D possibly matching TRBD1 (6 bases). Trimming pared 1 base from V and 2 bases from J, leaving 14 bases between. Germline V gene lookup returns CDR1 SGHRS and CDR2 YFSETQ. The CDR3 runs to 16 residues. CDR3 in amino acids: CASSLFQGKATDTQYF. In nucleotides, the CDR3 is TGCGCCAGCAGCTTGTTTCAGGGGAAAGCCACAGATACGCAGTATTTT.

J is TRBJ1-2 and V is TRBV29-1; perhaps TRBD1 as D (6 bases). Between the trimmed V and J ends, which lost 7 bases and 3 bases, there was a span of 15 bases. The CDR3 consists of 13 residues. CDR1 is SQVTM, CDR2 ANQGSEA, per germline. The CDR3 nucleotides are TGCAGCGCCGAAGGGGGGCCTTACTATGGCTACACCTTC. This sequence encodes CSAEGGPYYGYTF.

The chain carries TRBV18 and TRBJ1-2; a weak D match, TRBD1 (6 bases). The V gene's germline CDR1 is KGHSH and CDR2 LQKENI. Between the trimmed V and J ends, which lost 2 bases and 3 bases, there was a span of 16 bases. The CDR3 length is 16 residues. The CDR3 here is CASSPLKGVLDYGYTF. In DNA, the CDR3 is TGTGCCAGCTCACCATTGAAGGGGGTTTTGGACTATGGCTACACCTTC.

This clone showed up just a few times. J is TRBJ2-2 and V is TRBV11-2, with D perhaps matching TRBD2 (6 bases). The CDR3 runs to 16 residues. Germline values: CDR1 SGHAT, CDR2 FQNNGV. Between the trimmed V and J ends, which lost 1 base and 4 bases, there was a span of 13 bases. CDR3 nucleotide sequence: TGTGCCAGCAGCTTAGGCGGGATCGCTGGCACCGGGGAGCTGTTTTTT. It is translated as CASSLGGIAGTGELFF.

CDR3: CASGGVSLGTDTQYF. The CDR3 coding sequence is TGTGCCAGCGGGGGGGTGTCACTTGGCACAGATACGCAGTATTTT. The V and J genes are TRBV2 and TRBJ2-3; 7 bases line up with TRBD2. Germline V CDR1 and CDR2: SNHLY, FYNNEI. The CDR3 is made up of 15 amino acids. The junction had 9 bases not matched to a gene; V was cut back by 8 bases and J by 1 base.

The V call is TRBV6-6, the J call TRBJ2-7; possible D gene TRBD1, 6 bases. The CDR3 has 15 residues. Germline CDR1 MNHNY, CDR2 SVGAGI (reference sequence). Trimming removed 4 bases at V and 3 bases at J, with 16 bases between. The CDR3 coding sequence is TGTGCCAGCAGTTCCCAGGGACAACTAAGCTACGAGCAGTACTTC. Translating gives CASSSQGQLSYEQYF.

The J gene is TRBJ2-1, the V gene TRBV18; 11 bases are shared with TRBD2. J was trimmed by 8 bases and V by 10 bases; bases with no gene match: 10. This CDR3 has 14 amino acids. CDR1 is KGHSH and CDR2 is LQKENI in the germline V gene. This CDR3 is CANSVAGGGDEQFF. The CDR3 DNA is TGTGCCAACTCCGTAGCGGGAGGGGGCGATGAGCAGTTCTTC.

The table lists this clone with a count of one. This rearrangement joins TRBV2 to TRBJ2-1; 11 bases are shared with TRBD1. The V segment lost 5 bases and the J segment 3 bases; nucleotides outside the gene matches: 3. The CDR3 consists of 15 residues. CDR1 and CDR2 from the germline V gene are SNHLY and FYNNEI. CDR3 DNA sequence: TGTGCCAGCAGTCGGACAGGGGGCAACTACAATGAGCAGTTCTTC. Translating it yields CASSRTGGNYNEQFF.

The chain has TRBV11-2 and TRBJ2-7, with 9 positions matching TRBD1. Trimming cost V 1 base and J 5 bases; bases outside gene matches: 6. CDR1 and CDR2 (germline): SGHAT, FQNNGV. The CDR3 totals 15 residues. CDR3 nucleotides: TGTGCCAGCAGCTTAGGTTTCGGGACAGGGAACGAGCAGTACTTC. Its protein is CASSLGFGTGNEQYF.

The CDR3 nucleotides read TGTGCCAGCAGCTGGACGGAGCAAGAGACCCAGTACTTC. Residues: CASSWTEQETQYF. The chain joins TRBV7-2 to TRBJ2-5; D gene ambiguous. Looked up from germline, CDR1 is SGHTA and CDR2 is FQGNSA. This CDR3 has 13 residues. Trimming removed 4 bases at V and 2 bases at J, with 8 bases between.

This clone was recorded a few times. The chain is built from TRBV19 and TRBJ2-2, with unresolved D. CDR1 is LNHDA, CDR2 SQIVND, per germline (reference sequence). The CDR3 spans 16 residues. V was cut by 3 bases and J by 5 bases, with 16 bases left in between. The CDR3 loop reads CASSIGTAKTTGELFF. The CDR3 DNA is TGTGCCAGTAGTATTGGTACCGCGAAGACGACCGGGGAGCTGTTTTTT.

The rearrangement uses TRBV5-6 and TRBJ2-1, with TRBD2 matching over 8 bases. J gave up 5 bases and V 3 bases, and 7 bases lay outside the gene matches. The germline CDR1 and CDR2 sequences are SGHDT and YYEEEE. The CDR3 has 15 residues. CDR3: CASSSGTRGNNEQFF. CDR3 in DNA: TGTGCCAGCAGCTCCGGGACTAGGGGAAACAATGAGCAGTTCTTC. Based on the CDR3 plus reference TRBV5-6 and TRBJ2-1, the full variable domain is DAGVTQSPTHLIKTRGQQVTLRCSPKSGHDTVSWYQQALGQGPQFIFQYYEEEERQRGNFPDRFSGHQFPNYSSELNVNALLLGDSALYLCASSSGTRGNNEQFFGPGTRLTVL.

V gene TRBV10-1 combines with J gene TRBJ2-1; tentative D call: TRBD1 (7 bases). Germline CDR1 WNHNN, CDR2 SYGVQD (reference sequence). CDR3 length: 15 amino acids. The V end lost 3 bases, the J end lost 2 bases, and 11 bases lay between the germline ends. In nucleotides, the CDR3 is TGCGCCAGCAGTGATCAGGGGGGCACCTACAATGAGCAGTTCTTC. Its protein is CASSDQGGTYNEQFF.

V gene TRBV10-2 combines with J gene TRBJ2-2; no clear D. From germline, CDR1 is WSHSY and CDR2 SAAADI. This CDR3 region has 17 residues. V dropped 6 bases and J dropped 0 bases, with 17 bases sitting between them. The CDR3 bases are TGCGCCAGCAGGGCAGCGTATTTATCTTCGAACACCGGGGAGCTGTTTTTT. This sequence encodes CASRAAYLSSNTGELFF.

V usage is TRBV11-2 and J usage is TRBJ2-1; 7 bases line up with TRBD1. Germline V gene lookup returns CDR1 SGHAT and CDR2 FQNNGV. The V gene end was trimmed by 3 bases and the J gene end by 4 bases; junction bases not matched to a gene: 3. The CDR3 spans 14 residues. CDR3 in DNA: TGTGCCAGCAGCTTGGGGACAGTATACAATGAGCAGTTCTTC. It encodes CASSLGTVYNEQFF. The full variable domain, in which reference TRBV11-2 and TRBJ2-1 provide the parts outside the CDR3, is EAGVAQSPRYKIIEKRQSVAFWCNPISGHATLYWYQQILGQGPKLLIQFQNNGVVDDSQLPKDRFSAERLKGVDSTLKIQPAKLEDSAVYLCASSLGTVYNEQFFGPGTRLTVL.

This chain joins TRBV6-5 and TRBJ2-5; 8 bases agree with TRBD2. Trimming cost V 2 bases and J 5 bases; bases outside gene matches: 7. Germline values: CDR1 MNHEY, CDR2 SVGAGI. This CDR3 contains 15 residues. DNA of the CDR3: TGTGCCAGCAGTTACACGGGGGGGCCCGTGGAGACCCAGTACTTC. It encodes CASSYTGGPVETQYF.

V usage is TRBV9 and J usage is TRBJ1-6, with D uncertain. CDR1 and CDR2 from the germline V gene are SGDLS and YYNGEE. The V gene lost 4 bases and the J gene lost 2 bases, with 7 bases spanning the gap. The CDR3 contains 14 residues. Here the CDR3 DNA reads TGTGCCAGCAGCTCCGAACCCTATAATTCACCCCTCCACTTT. Amino acid sequence: CASSSEPYNSPLHF.

With regard to this clone: A much larger clonotype is one base distant, so this may be a read error. The chain carries TRBV7-2 and TRBJ1-3, with D maybe TRBD1 (5 bases). This CDR3 has 14 residues. Germline-derived CDR1 and CDR2 are SGHTA and FQGNSA. Trimming stripped 4 bases from V and 0 bases from J, with 7 bases between. As DNA, the CDR3 is TGTGCCAGCAGCTCCGGGGGCTCTGGAAACACCATATATTTT. As protein: CASSSGGSGNTIYF.

The chain couples TRBV4-2 to TRBJ2-5, with 9 nucleotides matching TRBD2. V trimming: 0 bases; J trimming: 3 bases; junction bases outside the gene matches: 8. The CDR3 is 17 residues long. CDR1 LGHNA and CDR2 YNFKEQ come from the germline V gene. The DNA for the CDR3 is TGTGCCAGCAGCCAAGATGGGAGCGGGGGGCCCAAAGAGACCCAGTACTTC. Translated, it gives CASSQDGSGGPKETQYF.

A few counts support this clone. The chain employs TRBV10-3 and TRBJ2-7; 8 bases align to TRBD2. The CDR3 totals 14 residues. V dropped 6 bases and J dropped 4; count of bases not matched to a gene: 8. Germline values: CDR1 ENHRY, CDR2 SYGVKD. The CDR3 DNA reads as TGTGCCATCAGCCCCGGGACTAGACGATACGAGCAGTACTTC. It encodes CAISPGTRRYEQYF.

The CDR3 bases are TGTGCCAGCAGCAAACCGGGAGTTTTCTACAATGAGCAGTTCTTC. It encodes CASSKPGVFYNEQFF. This chain uses TRBV21-1 with TRBJ2-1; the table's TRBD2 call for D was not verified on the DNA. TRBV21-1 is deemed a pseudogene. The CDR3 contains 15 residues.

Concerning this clone itself: The sample carries other DNA sequences with the same CDR3. CDR3 sequence: CASSGIGTSGRETQYF. The DNA of the CDR3 is TGTGCCAGCAGTGGGATTGGGACTAGCGGGAGGGAGACCCAGTACTTC. This chain joins TRBV6-1 and TRBJ2-5, with 15 bases identical to TRBD2. V shed 4 bases and J 5 bases; nucleotides not matched to a gene: 5. The CDR3 sequence is 16 residues long. From germline, CDR1 is MNHNS and CDR2 SASEGT.

The genes are TRBV19 and TRBJ1-4, with 7 nucleotides matching TRBD1. This CDR3 contains 13 residues. With 5 bases clipped from V and 14 bases from J, the junction kept 11 bases outside the gene matches. Looked up from germline, CDR1 is LNHDA and CDR2 is SQIVND (reference sequence). The CDR3 sequence is CASSVAVAGGLFF. The DNA for the CDR3 is TGTGCCAGTAGTGTAGCCGTCGCAGGGGGGCTGTTTTTT.

The chain recombines TRBV29-1 with TRBJ2-7; D ambiguous. V lost 2 bases and J 7 bases, leaving 9 bases between the germline ends. Germline values: CDR1 SQVTM, CDR2 ANQGSEA. The CDR3 covers 11 residues. The CDR3 nucleotides are TGCAGCGTTGAATCTGGAGTTGAGCAGTACTTC. It encodes CSVESGVEQYF.

The chain couples TRBV5-1 to TRBJ2-7; TRBD2 agrees at 7 bases. With 3 bases clipped from V and 7 bases from J, the junction kept 10 bases outside the gene matches. CDR3 size: 14 residues. From germline, CDR1 is SGHRS and CDR2 YFSETQ. CDR3 amino acids: CASSSSGAGGEQYF. CDR3 DNA sequence: TGCGCCAGCAGCTCCAGCGGGGCCGGGGGAGAGCAGTACTTC. Based on the CDR3 plus reference TRBV5-1 and TRBJ2-7, the full variable domain is KAGVTQTPRYLIKTRGQQVTLSCSPISGHRSVSWYQQTPGQGLQFLFEYFSETQRNKGNFPGRFSGRQFSNSRSEMNVSTLELGDSALYLCASSSSGAGGEQYFGPGTRLTVT.

V is TRBV7-2 and J is TRBJ2-3; unclear D gene. Deletions cut 5 bases from V and 0 bases from J, with 9 bases between. The CDR3 runs to 14 residues. CDR1 is SGHTA, CDR2 FQGNSA, per germline. This CDR3 is CASSAQPSTDTQYF. CDR3 DNA: TGTGCCAGCAGCGCCCAACCTAGCACAGATACGCAGTATTTT.

Turning to this clone: Compared with germline, one end of the junction differs, possibly owing to a read error. The J gene is TRBJ2-5, the V gene TRBV28; D uncertain. This CDR3 region has 14 residues. Germline loops: CDR1 MDHEN, CDR2 SYDVKM. Here the CDR3 DNA reads TGTGCCAGCGGTTTGGCCCGCCTCGGGGAGACCCAGTACTTC. Translation gives CASGLARLGETQYF.

CDR3 in DNA: TGCGCCAGCAGCGTTGGGTCAGGGTTCGGGGAGCTGTTTTTT. Its translation: CASSVGSGFGELFF. The V and J genes are TRBV5-1 and TRBJ2-2, with a weak D call TRBD1 (5 bases). Germline V gene lookup returns CDR1 SGHRS and CDR2 YFSETQ. The CDR3 length is 14 residues. Deletions cut 4 bases from V and 7 bases from J, with 14 bases between.

This clone was picked up a small number of times. The chain carries TRBV7-9 and TRBJ1-1; D is possibly TRBD1 (5 bases). CDR3 length: 15 amino acids. V lost 5 bases and J lost 5, with 18 bases in between. Germline V lookup: CDR1 SEHNR, CDR2 FQNEAQ (reference sequence). CDR3 coding DNA: TGTGCCAGCAGCAGACGCCAGGGATCGGGAACTGAAGCTTTCTTT. Protein sequence: CASSRRQGSGTEAFF.

This sequence joins TRBV5-1 and TRBJ2-5; TRBD2 matches 7 bases. The CDR3 runs 14 residues. Germline CDR1 and CDR2: SGHRS and YFSETQ. The J segment lost 4 bases and the V segment lost 6 bases, leaving 9 bases of the junction unmatched. DNA for the CDR3: TGCGCCAGCAACCTGGCGGGGGTCGTAGAGACCCAGTACTTC. Residues: CASNLAGVVETQYF.